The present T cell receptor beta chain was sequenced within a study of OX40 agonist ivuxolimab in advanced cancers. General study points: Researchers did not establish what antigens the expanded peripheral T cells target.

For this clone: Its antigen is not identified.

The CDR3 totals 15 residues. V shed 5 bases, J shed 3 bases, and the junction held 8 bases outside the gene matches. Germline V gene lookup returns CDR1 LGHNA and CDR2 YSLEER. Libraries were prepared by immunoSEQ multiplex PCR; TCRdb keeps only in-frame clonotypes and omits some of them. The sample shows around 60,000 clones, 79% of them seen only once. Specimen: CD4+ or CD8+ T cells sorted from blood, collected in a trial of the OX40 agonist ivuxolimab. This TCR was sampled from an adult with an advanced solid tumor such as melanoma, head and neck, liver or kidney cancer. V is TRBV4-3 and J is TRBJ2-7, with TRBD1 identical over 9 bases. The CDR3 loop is CASSLVPDRGYEQYF. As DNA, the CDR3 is TGCGCCAGCAGCTTGGTCCCGGACAGGGGCTACGAGCAGTACTTC.